This paragraph covers one T cell receptor beta chain sequence. The target of this receptor is not known. No much larger clone is present one base from it, and per-base qualities are unavailable. This specimen belongs to a study of blood T cell dynamics during melanoma immunotherapy (dated by TCRdb to the early 2020s). Looking at the study overall: All patients had metastatic melanoma and were given first-line pembrolizumab or nivolumab plus ipilimumab as standard of care in the United Kingdom. To find early correlates of response, the study profiled the peripheral T cell receptor repertoires of patients with metastatic melanoma both before and after one cycle of checkpoint inhibitor therapy. The training cohort consisted of consecutive patients, while an additional independent group of patients from the same centre was pooled to form an external validation set.

A fixed 350 ng of DNA was loaded for every bulk PBMC sample. TCR beta CDR3 sequences were amplified from genomic DNA using the immunoSEQ TCRb Assay kit according to manufacturer instructions. The KAPA Library Quantification Kit for Illumina platforms was used to quantify pooled libraries by qPCR. Pooled libraries were clustered at about 0.55-1.2 pM and sequenced on an Illumina NextSeq 500. The authors' analysis ran thus. The TCR data were analyzed using immunoSEQ ANALYZER and the R LymphoSeq package. A rearrangement efficiency score was calculated as productive divided by the sum of productive and non-productive CDR3 sequences. Clonality was assessed using the Gini coefficient and diversity using the Renyi index at alpha=1, with pairwise comparisons between timepoints within each patient. Clonal relatedness, based on an edit distance of 3, and repertoire similarity, based on the Bhattacharyya coefficient, were both computed in LymphoSeq. Linear discriminant analysis on week-3 changes in clonality and diversity was built with the R MASS and caret packages to classify response. Sourced from immuneACCESS, this table was stored by TCRdb with only in-frame sequences that have V and J called. A share of the clones is absent; for the studies checked, an unresolved V gene accounts for under half, and the remainder has no known explanation. Clone size and the V and J calls come from that table; the DNA yielded D and trimming. This sample has approximately 29,000 clones in its table, and over 80% of those were observed once. The leading ten clones occupy 9% to 12% of the sample.

Sample time point, as interpreted from the label and publication: week 3, after first cycle of checkpoint inhibitor. Blood samples were collected before treatment (T0) and at week 3 (W3), after the first cycle of checkpoint blockade. Except for two patients with rapid clinical progression, response was assessed 12 weeks after the first infusion by RECIST 1.1; disease control meant complete response, partial response or stable disease. Any patient who had received prior systemic cancer treatment, was on concomitant immunosuppressant therapy or had synchronous other active malignancies was excluded. TCR beta was sequenced in both bulk PBMC and plasma cell-free DNA in order to track circulating cells as well as T cell turnover. Lymphoprep and SepMate tubes were used to isolate PBMC from blood, and red cell lysis was then performed. DNA from PBMC and sorted T cell subsets was extracted with QIAamp DNA Blood Mini kits.

The CDR3 covers 14 residues, taking in both the cysteine and the phenylalanine. Only CDR3 DNA remains: 42 bases, in frame from the first base. Looking up the germline V gene yields CDR1 SGHVS and CDR2 FQNEAQ. V and J lose 3 bases and 4 bases, and a span of 13 bases separates them. Study-wide findings and limitations: A bifurcated reorganization of the PBMC repertoire at W3, with increased clonality or increased diversity, was observed in patients who later achieved disease control, unlike in progressors. The relatively small sample size was acknowledged as potentially limiting generalization of the results. Whether the T cell clones driving repertoire changes were melanoma-specific or reflected general immune activation could not be determined in the study.

Sequenced material: blood, taken from a patient treated with checkpoint blockade. This chain joins TRBV7-8 to TRBJ2-7; the D gene is perhaps TRBD2, from 5 matching bases. This receptor was identified in a human donor with melanoma. The DNA is as follows: TGTGCCAGCAGCTTTCGGGGTGTCGGTTACGAGCAGTACTTC. The encoded protein is CASSFRGVGYEQYF.